This TCR beta chain was profiled in a study of cytomegalovirus exposure and HLA in healthy donors listed by TCRdb under 2017. As for the study more broadly: According to a later analysis, the 120 or so validation repertoires were produced on the same platform as the 680 or so repertoires of the first cohort. The study was designed to test whether signatures of past pathogen exposure could be identified by cataloging public T cell receptors. Along with the roughly 710-subject first cohort, a separate validation cohort of around 120 different subjects was used. High-throughput TCR immunosequencing, statistical association of individual TCRs with disease status, and machine learning were combined to predict cytomegalovirus infection status.

The donors were included in the validation cohort of roughly 130 subjects, a group kept apart from the roughly 670-subject first cohort. Of note for this clone: The antigen this receptor binds is unknown. No much larger clone is present one base from it, and per-base qualities are unavailable.

The study at large found these results: Subsequent analysis determined that TCRs grouped into clusters in the first cohort also showed a tendency toward co-occurrence across the roughly 110 validation repertoires, and approximately 93% of cluster scores exceeded 0. A total of 150 or so TCR beta chains were listed by the study as associated with cytomegalovirus. A few of the identified cytomegalovirus-associated TCR beta chains were confirmed in vitro to be specific for cytomegalovirus antigens. In both the original and validation cohorts, the classifier was reported to diagnose cytomegalovirus status with high specificity and sensitivity. A later analysis had no HLA typing for the validation cohort, so co-occurrence there was scored across all 120 repertoires. It was suggested by the authors that the approach could potentially be generalized to other disease states and immunological phenotypes. Most TCR sequences were observed very rarely across donors, whereas some public TCRs were present in many individuals.

From the cysteine through the phenylalanine, the CDR3 covers 16 amino acids. Only the CDR3 part of the read is kept: 48 bases, read in frame from the first base. CDR1 and CDR2 were assigned from the germline V gene as LGHNA and YSLEER. The library was generated by the immunoSEQ multiplex PCR assay. On the authors' methods: A statistical classification framework was developed to diagnose cytomegalovirus status using the catalog of TCR beta chain sequences. The source is immuneACCESS, and TCRdb retained only in-frame sequences with V and J called. Part of the clones is not carried over; for the studies checked, unresolved V genes explain less than half of this, and the remainder is unexplained. The V and J calls and clone size were taken over from that table, and D and trimming were inferred from the DNA. This sample comprises 100,000 to 150,000 clones, about 90% of them detected only once. About 1.9% of the sample goes to the ten largest clones.

This chain is built from TRBV4-3 and TRBJ2-6, and TRBD1 may be the D gene, going by 6 matching bases. What was sequenced was PBMCs. This receptor was obtained from a woman between 18 and 29 years old in good health and CMV-seronegative. Here is the DNA: TGCGCGGGATTCAGGGGCTGGAGTTCTGGGGCCAACGTCCTGACTTTC. Protein translation: CAGFRGWSSGANVLTF.